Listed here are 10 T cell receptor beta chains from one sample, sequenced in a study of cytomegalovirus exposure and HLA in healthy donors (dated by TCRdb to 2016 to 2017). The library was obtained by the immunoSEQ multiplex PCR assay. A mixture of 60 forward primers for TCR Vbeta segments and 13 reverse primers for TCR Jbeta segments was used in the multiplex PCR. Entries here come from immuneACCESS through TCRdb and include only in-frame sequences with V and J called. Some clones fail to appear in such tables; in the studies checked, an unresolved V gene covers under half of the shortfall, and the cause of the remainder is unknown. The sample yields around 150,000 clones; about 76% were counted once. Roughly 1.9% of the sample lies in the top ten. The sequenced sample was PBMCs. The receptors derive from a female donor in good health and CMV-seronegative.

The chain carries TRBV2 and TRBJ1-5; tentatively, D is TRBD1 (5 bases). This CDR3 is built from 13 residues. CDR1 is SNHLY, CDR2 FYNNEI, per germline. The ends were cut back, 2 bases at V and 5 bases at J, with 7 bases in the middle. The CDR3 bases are TGTGCCAGCAGTGAACAGGGCTATCAGCCCCAGCATTTT. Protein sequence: CASSEQGYQPQHF.

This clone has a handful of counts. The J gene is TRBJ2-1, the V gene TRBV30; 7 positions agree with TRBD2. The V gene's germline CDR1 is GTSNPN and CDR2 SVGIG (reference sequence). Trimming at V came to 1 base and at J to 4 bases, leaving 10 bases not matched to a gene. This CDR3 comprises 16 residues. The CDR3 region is CAWSALSSGAYNEQFF. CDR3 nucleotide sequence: TGTGCCTGGAGTGCTCTTTCTAGCGGAGCTTACAATGAGCAGTTCTTC.

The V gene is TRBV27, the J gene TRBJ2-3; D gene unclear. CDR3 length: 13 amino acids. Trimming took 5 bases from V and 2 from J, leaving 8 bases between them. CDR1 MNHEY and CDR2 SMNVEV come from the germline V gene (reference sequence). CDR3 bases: TGTGCCAGCAGTATCTACCTCACAGATACGCAGTATTTT. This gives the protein CASSIYLTDTQYF.

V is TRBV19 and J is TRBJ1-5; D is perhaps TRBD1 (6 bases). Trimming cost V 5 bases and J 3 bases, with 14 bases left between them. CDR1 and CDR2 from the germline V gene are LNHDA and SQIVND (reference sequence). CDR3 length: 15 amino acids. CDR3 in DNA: TGTGCCAGTAGTTTACCGGACAGCTACAATCAGCCCCAGCATTTT. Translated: CASSLPDSYNQPQHF.

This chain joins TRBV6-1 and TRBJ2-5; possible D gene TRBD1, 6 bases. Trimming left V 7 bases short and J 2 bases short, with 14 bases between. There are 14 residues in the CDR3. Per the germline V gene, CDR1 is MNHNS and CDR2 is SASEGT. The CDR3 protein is CASIHTGTQETQYF. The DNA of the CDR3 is TGTGCCAGCATTCACACGGGGACACAAGAGACCCAGTACTTC.

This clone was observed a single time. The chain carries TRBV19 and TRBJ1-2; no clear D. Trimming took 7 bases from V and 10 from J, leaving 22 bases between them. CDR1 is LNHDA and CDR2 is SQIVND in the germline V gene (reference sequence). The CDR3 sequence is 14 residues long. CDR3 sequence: CASIPTANPIDYTF. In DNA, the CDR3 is TGTGCCAGTATTCCCACAGCTAATCCTATAGACTACACCTTC.

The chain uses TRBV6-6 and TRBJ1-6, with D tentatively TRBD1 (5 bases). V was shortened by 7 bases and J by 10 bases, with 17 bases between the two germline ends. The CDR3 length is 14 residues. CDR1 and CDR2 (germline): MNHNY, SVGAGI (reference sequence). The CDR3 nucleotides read TGTGCCAGCACTGAACTGGGGGGTGGATCACCCCTCCACTTT. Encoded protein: CASTELGGGSPLHF.

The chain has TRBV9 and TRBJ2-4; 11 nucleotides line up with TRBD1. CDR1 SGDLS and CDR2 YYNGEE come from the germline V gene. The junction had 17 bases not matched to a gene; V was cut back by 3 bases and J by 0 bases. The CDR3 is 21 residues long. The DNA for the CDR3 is TGTGCCAGCAGCGCTAATTTGGGACAGGGGGGGGATCTCCTAGCCAAAAACATTCAGTACTTC. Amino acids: CASSANLGQGGDLLAKNIQYF.

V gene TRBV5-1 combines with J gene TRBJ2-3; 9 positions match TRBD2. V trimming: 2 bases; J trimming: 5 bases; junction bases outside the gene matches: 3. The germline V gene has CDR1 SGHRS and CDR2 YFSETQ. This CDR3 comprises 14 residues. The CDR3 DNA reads TGCGCCAGCAGCTTAGCGGGGGGCCGAGATACGCAGTATTTT. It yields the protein CASSLAGGRDTQYF.

CDR3 DNA sequence: TGTGCCAGCAGCGGAGGATCCATCCTTAGAGATGGCTACACCTTC. Translated: CASSGGSILRDGYTF. The J gene is TRBJ1-2, the V gene TRBV7-9, with D unresolved. The CDR3 is 15 amino acids. CDR1 is SEHNR, CDR2 FQNEAQ, per germline (reference sequence). Trimming left V 5 bases short and J 6 bases short, with 19 bases between.